These 25 T cell receptor beta chains originate from one sample sequenced in a study of regulatory T cells in long-lasting Graves disease. Through Arm-PCR of CDR3 regions and iRepertoire HTBI primers, TCR beta libraries were built. TCRdb re-derived calls from the multiplex PCR reads in MiXCR, one entry per CDR3 protein. This table has 540,000 or so distinct CDR3 sequences, about 13% appearing once. Time point reported: newly diagnosed GD, antithyroid drugs for less than 3 months. PBMCs were the source of the RNA used for TCR sequencing. The data also belong to a second study, concerning T cells in Graves' hyperthyroidism and ophthalmopathy.

This sample comprised peripheral blood mononuclear cells (PBMCs), obtained at new diagnosis, from a patient treated with antithyroid drugs. Every receptor here comes from a man aged 25-45 years with Graves disease.

V usage is TRBV28 and J usage is TRBJ2-3, with D tentatively TRBD2 (6 bases). The CDR3 contains 10 residues. Looked up from germline, CDR1 is MDHEN and CDR2 is SYDVKM. V dropped 10 bases and J dropped 8 bases, with 10 bases sitting between them. CDR3 in DNA: TGTGCCACCACCGGGGGTACGCAGTATTTT. Its protein product is CATTGGTQYF.

This clonotype was seen at least ten times. The chain uses TRBV5-1 and TRBJ2-6, with D hard to call. The V end was cut by 4 bases, the J end by 2 bases, with 1 base between. CDR3 size: 12 residues. The germline gives CDR1 SGHRS, CDR2 YFSETQ. The CDR3 sequence: CASSAGANVLTF. CDR3 DNA: TGCGCCAGCAGCGCTGGGGCCAACGTCCTGACTTTC.

With respect to this clonotype: Since a much larger clone is just one base distant, this may be a read error. The chain joins TRBV27 to TRBJ1-5; 9 bases align to TRBD1. V gave up 4 bases and J gave up 5 bases; unmatched junction bases: 6. The germline gives CDR1 MNHEY, CDR2 SMNVEV (reference sequence). The CDR3 consists of 15 residues. CDR3 DNA sequence: TGTGCCAGCAGTTCCCTCAGACAGGGGGATCAGCCCCAGCATTTT. As protein: CASSSLRQGDQPQHF.

In this sample, this clonotype turned up many times. This rearrangement joins TRBV6-5 to TRBJ2-7, with D tentatively TRBD2 (6 bases). CDR3 length equals 13 residues. Trimming removed 2 bases from V and 2 bases from J, with 7 bases in between. The germline CDR1 and CDR2 sequences are MNHEY and SVGAGI. CDR3 amino acids: CASSYQRAYEQYF. In DNA, the CDR3 is TGTGCCAGCAGTTACCAGCGGGCCTACGAGCAGTACTTC.

There are a few counts of this clonotype. The genes are TRBV12-5 and TRBJ2-1, with D maybe TRBD1 (5 bases). V shed 7 bases and J shed 1 base, with 14 bases lying between them. CDR3 length equals 15 residues. Per germline, CDR1 LGHNT and CDR2 FRNRAP. In DNA form, the CDR3 reads TGTGCTAGTGCTCGCCTCAGGGATTCCTACAATGAGCAGTTCTTC. This sequence encodes CASARLRDSYNEQFF.

The sample holds many counts of this clonotype. The genes are TRBV19 and TRBJ2-1; weak D call: TRBD1 (6 bases). This CDR3 comprises 11 residues. The germline V gene has CDR1 LNHDA and CDR2 SQIVND (reference sequence). The germline V and J ends were trimmed by 8 bases and 9 bases, with 11 bases remaining between them. The CDR3 DNA reads as TGTGCCAGTGTGGGGGCCCGTGAGCAGTTCTTC. Its protein product is CASVGAREQFF.

This clonotype came up many times. The chain is built from TRBV4-2 and TRBJ1-1; tentative D call: TRBD1 (5 bases). The V end lost 8 bases, the J end lost 5 bases, and 6 bases lay between the germline ends. This CDR3 comprises 10 residues. Germline V CDR1 and CDR2: LGHNA, YNFKEQ. Here the CDR3 reads CASGGTEAFF. For the CDR3, the DNA is TGTGCCAGCGGGGGGACTGAAGCTTTCTTT.

At least ten counts were recorded for this clonotype. The V call is TRBV7-2, the J call TRBJ1-4, with D unresolved. CDR1 is SGHTA and CDR2 is FQGNSA in the germline V gene. The CDR3 is 13 amino acids. V gave up 5 bases and J gave up 9 bases, with 13 bases separating them. The CDR3 protein is CASSATQVKKLFF. The DNA for the CDR3 is TGTGCCAGCAGCGCGACGCAGGTTAAAAAACTGTTTTTT. The entire variable domain, with the rest obtained from reference TRBV7-2 and TRBJ1-4, is as follows: GAGVSQSPSNKVTEKGKDVELRCDPISGHTALYWYRQSLGQGLEFLIYFQGNSAPDKSGLPSDRFSAERTGGSVSTLTIQRTQQEDSAVYLCASSATQVKKLFFGSGTQLSVL.

This clonotype was detected ten times or more. The gene calls are TRBV7-2 and TRBJ2-3; D not certain. Germline V lookup: CDR1 SGHTA, CDR2 FQGNSA. The V gene lost 2 bases and the J gene lost 2 bases, with 5 bases spanning the gap. This CDR3 has 13 amino acids. CDR3: CASSLLFTDTQYF. DNA of the CDR3: TGTGCCAGCAGCTTACTCTTCACAGATACGCAGTATTTT.

V is TRBV2 and J is TRBJ1-5; 8 bases fit TRBD1. This CDR3 region has 16 residues. Trimming took 8 bases from V and 1 from J; bases not matched to a gene: 10. Looked up from germline, CDR1 is SNHLY and CDR2 is FYNNEI. The CDR3 DNA reads as TGTGCCAGCCAGGGGGCGGCCGGGGCGAGCAATCAGCCCCAGCATTTT. The encoded protein is CASQGAAGASNQPQHF.

This clonotype has ten or more counts. This chain joins TRBV20-1 and TRBJ2-3; D not resolved. The CDR3 sequence is 12 residues long. CDR1 is DFQATT, CDR2 SNEGSKA, per germline (reference sequence). Trimming removed 3 bases from V and 4 bases from J, with 8 bases in between. The CDR3 nucleotides read TGCAGTGCTAGGGCCGTCTCAGATACGCAGTATTTT. Translated, it gives CSARAVSDTQYF.

This clonotype was detected a few times. CDR3 sequence (DNA): TGTGCCTCCGGAGGGGCGGGCAGAAAACAAGAGACCCAGTACTTC. It specifies CASGGAGRKQETQYF. The chain joins TRBV6-2 or TRBV6-3 to TRBJ2-5, with D tentatively TRBD2 (6 bases). Trimming removed 11 bases at V and 2 bases at J, with 21 bases between. The germline V gene has CDR1 MNHEY and CDR2 SVGEGT. This CDR3 has 15 amino acids.

This clonotype was recorded many times. The chain is built from TRBV30 and TRBJ1-1; D perhaps matches TRBD1 (6 bases). This CDR3 contains 13 residues. Trimming removed 4 bases from V and 2 bases from J, with 11 bases in between. CDR1 is GTSNPN and CDR2 is SVGIG in the germline V gene (reference sequence). The CDR3 sequence is CAWTKDSNTEAFF. As DNA, the CDR3 is TGTGCCTGGACTAAGGACAGCAACACTGAAGCTTTCTTT.

The genes are TRBV27 and TRBJ2-7; possible D gene TRBD2, 6 bases. CDR3 length: 14 residues. CDR1 is MNHEY, CDR2 SMNVEV, per germline (reference sequence). Deletions cut 6 bases from V and 3 bases from J, with 15 bases between. CDR3 region: CASSAGPRFYEQYF. The DNA for the CDR3 is TGTGCCAGCAGCGCGGGACCGCGTTTCTACGAGCAGTACTTC.

This clonotype was seen at least ten times. The chain employs TRBV14 and TRBJ1-1, with D uncertain. The germline CDR1 and CDR2 sequences are SGHDN and FVKESK. V was pared by 3 bases and J by 0 bases, with 5 bases between. CDR3 size: 13 residues. In DNA form, the CDR3 reads TGTGCCAGCAGCCATACCTTGAACACTGAAGCTTTCTTT. Translation: CASSHTLNTEAFF.

In its sample, this clonotype was seen many times. The J gene is TRBJ2-1, the V gene TRBV11-2; 8 bases are a match to TRBD1. The CDR3 length is 16 residues. Germline V gene sequence: CDR1 SGHAT, CDR2 FQNNGV. The V segment lost 4 bases and the J segment 5 bases; nucleotides outside the gene matches: 10. The CDR3, as DNA: TGTGCCAGCAGCTCCCCGACAGGGGTGGAAAACAATGAGCAGTTCTTC. This encodes CASSSPTGVENNEQFF.

In this sample, this clonotype turned up many times. The chain has TRBV25-1 and TRBJ2-5, with D unresolved. The CDR3 consists of 13 residues. The V end was cut by 3 bases, the J end by 0 bases, with 5 bases between. Germline V gives CDR1 MGHDK, CDR2 SYGVNS. CDR3 DNA sequence: TGTGCCAGCAGTGAGACGAACCAAGAGACCCAGTACTTC. Amino acids: CASSETNQETQYF. Drawing the rest from reference TRBV25-1 and TRBJ2-5, the complete variable domain is EADIYQTPRYLVIGTGKKITLECSQTMGHDKMYWYQQDPGMELHLIHYSYGVNSTEKGDLSSESTVSRIRTEHFPLTLESARPSHTSQYLCASSETNQETQYFGPGTRLLVL.

J is TRBJ2-4 and V is TRBV20-1, with TRBD2 matching over 10 bases. J was trimmed by 0 bases and V by 0 bases; bases with no gene match: 2. The CDR3 spans 16 residues. Germline V gives CDR1 DFQATT, CDR2 SNEGSKA (reference sequence). The CDR3 sequence is CSARDGTSVAKNIQYF. DNA for the CDR3: TGCAGTGCTAGAGATGGGACTAGCGTAGCCAAAAACATTCAGTACTTC.

This clonotype was recorded at least ten times. V usage is TRBV27 and J usage is TRBJ1-4; no reliable D call. Trimming took off 2 bases at V and 7 bases at J, with 8 bases between the two ends. From germline, CDR1 is MNHEY and CDR2 SMNVEV (reference sequence). The length of the CDR3 is 13 residues. The CDR3, as DNA: TGTGCCAGCAGTTTAGTCGGAGGTGAAAAACTGTTTTTT. It yields the protein CASSLVGGEKLFF. Together with reference TRBV27 and TRBJ1-4, the CDR3 gives the full variable domain: EAQVTQNPRYLITVTGKKLTVTCSQNMNHEYMSWYRQDPGLGLRQIYYSMNVEVTDKGDVPEGYKVSRKEKRNFPLILESPSPNQTSLYFCASSLVGGEKLFFGSGTQLSVL.

Points on this clonotype: It differs at one base from a far larger clone, so likely a read error. The missing conserved phenylalanine or tryptophan at the end of this CDR3 makes a read error likely. The chain employs TRBV5-1 and TRBJ2-7, with 7 bases identical to TRBD1. Germline assignment: CDR1 SGHRS and CDR2 YFSETQ. This CDR3 has 14 amino acids. The CDR3 here is CASGRDSVSYEQYL. The DNA for the CDR3 is TGTGCCAGCGGCCGGGACAGCGTCTCCTACGAGCAGTACCTC.

This chain links TRBV5-1 with TRBJ2-7; D gene uncertain. The ends were cut back, 5 bases at V and 6 bases at J, with 12 bases in the middle. CDR3 length equals 12 residues. Germline V gene data show CDR1 as SGHRS and CDR2 as YFSETQ. The CDR3: CASRAQVAEQYF. The CDR3 DNA reads TGCGCCAGCAGGGCCCAAGTTGCCGAGCAGTACTTC.

The chain is built from TRBV20-1 and TRBJ2-7, with 7 bases lining up with TRBD1. Germline CDR1 DFQATT, CDR2 SNEGSKA (reference sequence). This CDR3 has 13 residues. The V gene end was trimmed by 1 base and the J gene end by 3 bases; junction bases not matched to a gene: 3. The CDR3 region is CSARGRQGYEQYF. In DNA form, the CDR3 reads TGCAGTGCTAGAGGGCGACAGGGCTACGAGCAGTACTTC.

This clonotype was observed a few times. The genes are TRBV3-1 and TRBJ1-5; 9 bases are a match to TRBD1. Unmatched junction bases numbered 5, after V lost 3 bases and J lost 2 bases. CDR1 is LGHDT, CDR2 YNNKEL, per germline (reference sequence). The CDR3 is 16 residues long. CDR3 nucleotide sequence: TGTGCCAGCAGCCAGACGGGACAGGGAGGCAATCAGCCCCAGCATTTT. As protein: CASSQTGQGGNQPQHF.

Many counts were recorded for this clonotype. The gene calls are TRBV5-1 and TRBJ2-1; 8 nucleotides align to TRBD2. This CDR3 spans 17 amino acids. The germline CDR1 and CDR2 sequences are SGHRS and YFSETQ. Trimming at V came to 0 bases and at J to 4 bases, leaving 9 bases not matched to a gene. CDR3 bases: TGCGCCAGCAGCTTGGGTCGGGGGGGGAACTTTTACAATGAGCAGTTCTTC. This translates into CASSLGRGGNFYNEQFF.

This chain connects TRBV20-1 to TRBJ2-7, with 12 bases aligning to TRBD2. V was clipped by 7 bases and J by 2 bases; unmatched bases: 15. The CDR3 covers 17 residues. Per germline, CDR1 DFQATT and CDR2 SNEGSKA (reference sequence). This CDR3 is CSEPRTSGTNVTYEQYF. The CDR3 nucleotides read TGCAGTGAACCCCGGACTAGCGGGACCAACGTTACCTACGAGCAGTACTTC.